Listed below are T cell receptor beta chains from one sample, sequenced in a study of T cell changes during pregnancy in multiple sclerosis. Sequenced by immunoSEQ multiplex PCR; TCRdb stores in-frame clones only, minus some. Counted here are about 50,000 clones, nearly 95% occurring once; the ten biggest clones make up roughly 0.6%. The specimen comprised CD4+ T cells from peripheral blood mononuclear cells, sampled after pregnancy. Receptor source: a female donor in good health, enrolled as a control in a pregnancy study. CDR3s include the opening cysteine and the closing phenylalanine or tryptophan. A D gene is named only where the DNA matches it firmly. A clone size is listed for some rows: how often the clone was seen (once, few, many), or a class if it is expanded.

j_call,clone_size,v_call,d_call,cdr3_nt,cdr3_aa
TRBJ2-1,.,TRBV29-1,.,TGCAGCGTGGGAAAGTCGAGCGGCTCTCTAAATGAGCAGTTCTTC,CSVGKSSGSLNEQFF
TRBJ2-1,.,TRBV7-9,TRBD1,TGTGCCAGCAGCTTAGACAGGGGATTGGAGCAGTTCTTC,CASSLDRGLEQFF
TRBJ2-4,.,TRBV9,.,TGTGCCAGCAGCCCTACAGGGGCCAAAAACATTCAGTACTTC,CASSPTGAKNIQYF
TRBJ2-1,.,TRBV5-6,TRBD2,TGTGCCAGCAGCCCCATACCCGGGACTAGACTCAGCTCCTACAATGAGCAGTTCTTC,CASSPIPGTRLSSYNEQFF
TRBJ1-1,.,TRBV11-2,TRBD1,TGTGCCAGCAGCTCGACAGGGCAGGGGAACACTGAAGCTTTCTTT,CASSSTGQGNTEAFF
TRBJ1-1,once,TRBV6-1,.,TGTGCCAGCAGTGAAGCGCTGGGGCGGTGGACTGAAGCTTTCTTT,CASSEALGRWTEAFF
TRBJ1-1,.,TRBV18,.,TGTGCCAGCTCACCAATTTCTGCAGGGGCGAACACTGAAGCTTTCTTT,CASSPISAGANTEAFF
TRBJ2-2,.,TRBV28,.,TGTGCCAGCAAACCGGGACTTCCCCCTGGGGAGCTGTTTTTT,CASKPGLPPGELFF
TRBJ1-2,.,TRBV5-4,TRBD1,TGTGCCAGCAGCCCCGACAGGGACGGCTACACCTTC,CASSPDRDGYTF
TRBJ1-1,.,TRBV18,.,TGTGCCAGCTCAGAGGGCGCCGCCTCCGAAGCTTTCTTT,CASSEGAASEAFF
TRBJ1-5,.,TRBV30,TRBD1,TGTGCCTGGACCCCAGGGGGCGGCAATCAGCCCCAGCATTTT,CAWTPGGGNQPQHF
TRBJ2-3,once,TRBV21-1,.,TGTGCCAGCAGCAAAGATAGGACAGGGGTTGTCGATACGCAGTATTTT,CASSKDRTGVVDTQYF
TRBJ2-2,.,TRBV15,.,TGTGCCACCAGCAGGGGACGGGCCGGGGGAGCCGGGGAGCTGTTTTTT,CATSRGRAGGAGELFF
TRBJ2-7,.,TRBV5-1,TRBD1,TGCGCCAGCAGCTTGTGGGGATCGGGACAGGGGCAATCCTACGAGCAGTACTTC,CASSLWGSGQGQSYEQYF
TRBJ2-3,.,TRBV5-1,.,TGCGCCAGCAGCCACGGTCAGGGCGCAGATACGCAGTATTTT,CASSHGQGADTQYF
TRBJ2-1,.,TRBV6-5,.,TGTGCCAGCAGTACGGCCCGGACAGCACACAATGAGCAGTTCTTC,CASSTARTAHNEQFF
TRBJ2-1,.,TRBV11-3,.,TGTGCCAGCAGCTCCACTAAGGACTACAATGAGCAGTTCTTC,CASSSTKDYNEQFF
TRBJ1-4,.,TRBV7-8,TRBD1,TGTGCCAGCAGCCGTGACAGGGTTGGTCTTCCTGAAAAACTGTTTTTT,CASSRDRVGLPEKLFF
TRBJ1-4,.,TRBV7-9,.,TGTGCCAGCAGCCCCCAGGGAAATGAAAAACTGTTTTTT,CASSPQGNEKLFF
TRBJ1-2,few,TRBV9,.,TGTGCCAGCAGCGTAGGGGGCGGCTACACCTTC,CASSVGGGYTF
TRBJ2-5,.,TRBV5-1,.,TGCGCCAGCAGCTTGGGGACAGGGAGGGGAGAGACCCAGTACTTC,CASSLGTGRGETQYF
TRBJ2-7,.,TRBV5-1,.,TGCGCCAGCAGCTTCCTGGGGGAGCTGGGGGGCGAGCAGTACTTC,CASSFLGELGGEQYF
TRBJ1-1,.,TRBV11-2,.,TGTGCCAGCAGCAGGAGCGGGGGGAACACTGAAGCTTTCTTT,CASSRSGGNTEAFF
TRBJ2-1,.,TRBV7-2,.,TGTGCCAGCAGCTTATGGAGGGTAGGGTTCGGGGATGAGCAGTTCTTC,CASSLWRVGFGDEQFF
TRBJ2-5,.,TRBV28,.,TGTGCCAGCGCCCAGGAGACCCAGTACTTC,CASAQETQYF
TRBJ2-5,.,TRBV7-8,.,TGTGCCAGCAGCTTAGCGCGGGAATTGGAGACCCAGTACTTC,CASSLARELETQYF
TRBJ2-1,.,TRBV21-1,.,TGTGCCAGCAGCAGGACTAGTCGGGGAGCCCCCTACAATGAGCAGTTCTTC,CASSRTSRGAPYNEQFF
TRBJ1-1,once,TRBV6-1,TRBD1,TGTGCCAGCAGTGTGGAGGGGGCCTACACTGAAGCTTTCTTT,CASSVEGAYTEAFF
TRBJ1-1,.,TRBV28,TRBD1,TGTGCCAGCAGTCTCTGGACAGGAGGGAACACTGAAGCTTTCTTT,CASSLWTGGNTEAFF
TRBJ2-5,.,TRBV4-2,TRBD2,TGTGCCAGCAGCCAGGGCGGGGGGGCGAGCGAGACCCAGTACTTC,CASSQGGGASETQYF
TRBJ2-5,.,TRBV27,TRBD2,TGTGCCAGCTCTTCCCCCGCGGGAGGTCGGAATTTTTGGACCCAGTACTTC,CASSSPAGGRNFWTQYF
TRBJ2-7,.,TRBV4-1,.,TGCGCCAGCAGCCCGACAGGCCGCCCCTACGAGCAGTACTTC,CASSPTGRPYEQYF
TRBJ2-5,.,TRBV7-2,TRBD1,TGTGCCAGCAGCTTAGCGCAGGGGGTAGAGACCCAGTACTTC,CASSLAQGVETQYF